This T cell receptor (beta chain) was sequenced during a study of blood T cell repertoires in COVID-19 (dated by TCRdb to about 2020). In terms of the full investigation: Samples covering the acute and convalescent phases of COVID-19 were provided by collaborators in the United States, Italy and Spain. The prospective study material was composed of cDNA or gDNA derived from T cells, B-cell-depleted T cells, or PBMCs. The repertoires were released in a freely available public database intended as a resource for research on the immune response to SARS-CoV-2. Samples were obtained from the ongoing ImmuneRACE study (first 160 participants) and from about 1,300 subjects provided by 6 global collaborators. The sample metadata nearly always contained a de-identified subject ID, COVID-19 status, age in years and sex. Deeply sampled blood TCRbeta repertoires from subjects exposed to, actively infected with, or recovered from COVID-19 were included in the dataset. Where HLA class I and class II types were available, the types were taken from metadata supplied by the sample provider, not from assay-based typing. Broad study findings and their caveats: The amount of clinical and demographic metadata varied by source and participant and was provided uncurated.

V was cut back by 5 bases and J by 7 bases, leaving a gap of 17 bases between them. The CDR3 sequence holds 14 residues, the cysteine and phenylalanine included. Left in the record is the CDR3 DNA by itself, 42 bases read in frame from the first base. CDR1 and CDR2, looked up from the germline V gene (reference sequence), are LNHNV and YYDKDF. TCRbeta CDR3 regions were amplified from genomic DNA by means of the immunoSEQ Assay, a bias-controlled multiplex PCR. Turning to the authors' computational methods: Nucleated cell counts per sample were estimated from amplification of reference gene primers within the assay. To quantify the absolute abundance of each unique TCRbeta CDR3 rearrangement, sequence reads were collapsed and filtered. Productive Simpson clonality was computed per sample as the square root of Simpson's diversity index over productive rearrangements. TCRdb took over this immuneACCESS table, retaining in-frame rearrangements with V and J assigned. Such tables are incomplete; in checked studies, under half of the missing clones stem from an unresolved V gene, and the remainder is unexplained. V, J and clone size reflect that table, while D and trimming were determined from the DNA. A total of around 300,000 clones appear in this sample, about 90% of them only once. Together, the top ten hold 1.9% of the sample.

In the prospective study, participants were about 18 to 95 years old, resided in fewer than 25 geographic areas of the United States, and were enrolled through a virtual design. Cohort assignment in the prospective study relied on participant-reported clinical history from a screening survey and a study questionnaire. Recovered participants in ImmuneRACE Cohort 3 were defined by two consecutive negative NP/OP PCR tests, clearance by a healthcare professional, or resolution of symptoms. Mobile phlebotomists in the prospective study collected whole blood, serum and a nasopharyngeal or oropharyngeal swab from every participant. Additional blood draws and questionnaires over a roughly two-month period could optionally be provided by prospective study participants. Before DNA extraction, prospective study blood samples were shipped either frozen or at room temperature. This clone was recorded only once. The specificity of this receptor is unknown. No much larger clonotype is one base removed from it; base qualities were not supplied.

The V and J genes are TRBV15 and TRBJ1-1, with TRBD1 perhaps the D gene, on 6 matching bases. This sequence originates from a woman aged 60-75 years who had recovered from COVID-19. Sequenced sample: PBMCs or T cells enriched from blood (not recorded which). The CDR3: CATSPSGDRGEAFF. Read as DNA, the sequence is TGTGCCACCAGCCCCTCAGGGGATCGGGGTGAAGCTTTCTTT.